The 20 T cell receptor beta chains presented below share a single source sample, sequenced in a study of cytotoxic CD8 clonotypes in ibrutinib-treated CLL. Clones were sequenced by immunoSEQ multiplex PCR, and TCRdb holds only the in-frame ones, with some missing. The sample carries about 19,000 clones, roughly 80% recorded once. This specimen was PBMCs, taken before ibrutinib treatment. These receptors came from a human donor with chronic lymphocytic leukemia.

This CDR3 reads CASSTGTVNIYEKLFF. CDR3 bases: TGTGCCAGCAGCACCGGGACAGTTAACATTTATGAAAAACTGTTTTTT. The chain uses TRBV6-6 and TRBJ1-4; 7 bases fit TRBD1. Germline trimming cut 6 bases from V and 6 bases from J; bases unmatched to any gene: 13. Germline loops: CDR1 MNHNY, CDR2 SVGAGI (reference sequence). There are 16 residues in the CDR3.

This clone was detected a few times. V usage is TRBV7-2 and J usage is TRBJ2-7, with TRBD1 identical over 7 bases. With 5 bases clipped from V and 4 bases from J, the junction kept 11 bases outside the gene matches. Germline V gives CDR1 SGHTA, CDR2 FQGNSA. This CDR3 comprises 15 residues. This CDR3 reads CASSPGGTGSYEQYF. The CDR3 nucleotides read TGTGCCAGCAGCCCAGGGGGAACAGGGTCTTACGAGCAGTACTTC.

The chain uses TRBV6-1 and TRBJ1-2, with 8 bases that match TRBD1. CDR3 length: 15 amino acids. Germline V gives CDR1 MNHNS, CDR2 SASEGT. The ends lost 0 bases at V and 8 bases at J; junction bases unmatched: 8. CDR3: CASSEAGAGGVGYTF. For the CDR3, the DNA is TGTGCCAGCAGTGAAGCCGGGGCAGGGGGCGTCGGCTACACCTTC.

This clone was counted between two and nine times. Other DNA sequences in this sample translate to the same CDR3. The chain couples TRBV28 to TRBJ2-7; TRBD2 is a possible D gene (7 bases). The CDR3 totals 14 residues. Germline V lookup: CDR1 MDHEN, CDR2 SYDVKM. The V end was cut by 6 bases, the J end by 2 bases, with 14 bases between. The CDR3 loop reads CASSLGGPPYEQYF. Here the CDR3 DNA reads TGTGCCAGCAGCCTGGGGGGGCCTCCCTACGAGCAGTACTTC.

By share, this clone ranks as medium-sized. The chain couples TRBV19 to TRBJ1-5; a possible D gene is TRBD1 (5 bases). This CDR3 contains 13 residues. Germline V lookup: CDR1 LNHDA, CDR2 SQIVND (reference sequence). V lost 8 bases, J lost 2 bases, and 10 bases lay in between. For the CDR3, the DNA is TGTGCCAGTCAGGAAGGGGGCAATCAGCCCCAGCATTTT. It yields the protein CASQEGGNQPQHF. Full variable domain (outside the CDR3, taken from reference TRBV19 and TRBJ1-5): DGGITQSPKYLFRKEGQNVTLSCEQNLNHDAMYWYRQDPGQGLRLIYYSQIVNDFQKGDIAEGYSVSREKKESFPLTVTSAQKNPTAFYLCASQEGGNQPQHFGDGTRLSIL.

V and J are TRBV29-1 and TRBJ1-5, with 7 bases matching TRBD1. The CDR3 loop spans 13 amino acids. V shed 6 bases and J 6 bases; nucleotides not matched to a gene: 8. Looked up from germline, CDR1 is SQVTM and CDR2 is ANQGSEA. DNA of the CDR3: TGCAGCGTCCAGGGGGTTCCGGGTCAGCCCCAGCATTTT. Amino acid sequence: CSVQGVPGQPQHF.

The J gene is TRBJ1-4, the V gene TRBV28; 10 bases line up with TRBD1. The V gene end was trimmed by 6 bases and the J gene end by 5 bases; junction bases not matched to a gene: 6. The length of the CDR3 is 15 residues. Germline lookup yields CDR1 MDHEN and CDR2 SYDVKM. The CDR3 DNA reads as TGTGCCAGCAGACCATTGGACAGGGGGAATGAAAAACTGTTTTTT. The encoded protein is CASRPLDRGNEKLFF.

The chain uses TRBV6-5 and TRBJ2-3, with D possibly being TRBD2 (5 bases). Germline CDR1 and CDR2: MNHEY and SVGAGI. V lost 4 bases to trimming and J lost 1 base, with 9 bases between them. CDR3 size: 14 residues. CDR3 in amino acids: CASSSEGRTDTQYF. In DNA form, the CDR3 reads TGTGCCAGCAGTTCCGAGGGCCGCACAGATACGCAGTATTTT.

The rearrangement uses TRBV5-5 and TRBJ1-2; D is ambiguous. Germline V lookup: CDR1 SGHKS, CDR2 YYEKEE (reference sequence). This CDR3 comprises 14 residues. V was cut by 0 bases and J by 4 bases, with 10 bases left in between. The CDR3 is CASSLADGSYGYTF. Here the CDR3 DNA reads TGTGCCAGCAGCTTGGCCGACGGCTCCTATGGCTACACCTTC.

The J gene is TRBJ1-4, the V gene TRBV5-5; 12 nucleotides align to TRBD1. V shed 5 bases and J 5 bases; nucleotides not matched to a gene: 4. The CDR3 spans 15 residues. Germline CDR1 SGHKS, CDR2 YYEKEE (reference sequence). The DNA for the CDR3 is TGTGCCAGCAGACTTGGGACAGGGGGCAATGAAAAACTGTTTTTT. It encodes CASRLGTGGNEKLFF.

The chain is built from TRBV7-2 and TRBJ2-1; 10 positions match TRBD2. Germline V gene data show CDR1 as SGHTA and CDR2 as FQGNSA. The length of the CDR3 is 16 residues. J gave up 7 bases and V 0 bases, and 6 bases lay outside the gene matches. Written as DNA, the CDR3 is TGTGCCAGCAGCTTAGCACTGGCTAGCGGGGGTAATGAGCAGTTCTTC. As protein: CASSLALASGGNEQFF.

This chain joins TRBV18 and TRBJ1-1, with D perhaps matching TRBD1 (6 bases). Germline CDR1 reads KGHSH; CDR2 reads LQKENI. This CDR3 region has 13 residues. Trimming cost V 3 bases and J 11 bases, with 16 bases left between them. CDR3 sequence reads: CASSPPTGGRAFF. The CDR3 coding sequence is TGTGCCAGCTCACCCCCCACCGGGGGCAGGGCTTTCTTT. The full variable domain, rest sourced from reference TRBV18 and TRBJ1-1, is NAGVMQNPRHLVRRRGQEARLRCSPMKGHSHVYWYRQLPEEGLKFMVYLQKENIIDESGMPKERFSAEFPKEGPSILRIQQVVRGDSAAYFCASSPPTGGRAFFGQGTRLTVV.

This clone showed up just once. The rearrangement uses TRBV27 and TRBJ2-7; no definite D call. The V end was cut by 0 bases, the J end by 0 bases, with 3 bases between. CDR1 and CDR2 (germline): MNHEY, SMNVEV (reference sequence). This CDR3 comprises 13 residues. CDR3 amino acids: CASSLSDSYEQYF. The CDR3 nucleotides read TGTGCCAGCAGTTTATCGGACTCCTACGAGCAGTACTTC.

V and J are TRBV29-1 and TRBJ1-5; D is perhaps TRBD1 (6 bases). This CDR3 has 12 residues. Trimming shortened V by 4 bases and J by 2 bases, and 6 bases separated the two germline ends. The germline gives CDR1 SQVTM, CDR2 ANQGSEA. CDR3 in amino acids: CSVGQGNQPQHF. DNA for the CDR3: TGCAGCGTTGGACAGGGCAATCAGCCCCAGCATTTT.

The CDR3 is CASSLAGQNYGYTF. In DNA, the CDR3 is TGCGCCAGCAGCTTGGCGGGACAGAACTATGGCTACACCTTC. The rearrangement joins TRBV5-1 to TRBJ1-2, with TRBD1 identical over 7 bases. CDR3 length equals 14 residues. Germline CDR1 reads SGHRS; CDR2 reads YFSETQ. With V trimmed by 0 bases and J by 2 bases, 1 base remained unmatched. The variable domain in full, with the rest retrieved from reference TRBV5-1 and TRBJ1-2, is KAGVTQTPRYLIKTRGQQVTLSCSPISGHRSVSWYQQTPGQGLQFLFEYFSETQRNKGNFPGRFSGRQFSNSRSEMNVSTLELGDSALYLCASSLAGQNYGYTFGSGTRLTVV.

The chain couples TRBV7-3 to TRBJ2-1; TRBD1 aligns across 7 bases. This CDR3 is built from 17 residues. The ends lost 1 base at V and 0 bases at J; junction bases unmatched: 6. CDR1 and CDR2 from the germline V gene are SGHTA and FQGTGA. The CDR3 sequence is CASSLRDSASSYNEQFF. CDR3 sequence (DNA): TGTGCCAGCAGCTTAAGGGACAGCGCGAGCTCCTACAATGAGCAGTTCTTC.

The chain joins TRBV5-1 to TRBJ1-1; D uncertain. This CDR3 has 17 residues. Germline assignment: CDR1 SGHRS and CDR2 YFSETQ. Trimming removed 4 bases at V and 0 bases at J, with 19 bases between. Written as DNA, the CDR3 is TGCGCCAGCAGCCCGCGAGGGTGGGGTTGGATGAACACTGAAGCTTTCTTT. Protein: CASSPRGWGWMNTEAFF.

The chain employs TRBV7-2 and TRBJ2-7; D is tentatively TRBD1 or TRBD2 (5 bases each). The ends were cut back, 7 bases at V and 10 bases at J, with 23 bases in the middle. CDR1 and CDR2 from the germline V gene are SGHTA and FQGNSA. There are 14 residues in the CDR3. CDR3 bases: TGTGCCAGCACCCCCGGGACCCCCAAAATAGTCCAGTACTTC. Protein product: CASTPGTPKIVQYF. Complete variable domain (other parts from reference TRBV7-2 and TRBJ2-7): GAGVSQSPSNKVTEKGKDVELRCDPISGHTALYWYRQSLGQGLEFLIYFQGNSAPDKSGLPSDRFSAERTGGSVSTLTIQRTQQEDSAVYLCASTPGTPKIVQYFGPGTRLTVT.

The V call is TRBV9, the J call TRBJ1-6, with D perhaps TRBD1 (6 bases). This CDR3 contains 15 residues. The germline V gene encodes CDR1 SGDLS and CDR2 YYNGEE. Trimming took 2 bases from V and 4 from J, leaving 10 bases between them. The CDR3: CASSVSGAYNSPLHF. The CDR3 nucleotides read TGTGCCAGCAGCGTCTCGGGGGCATATAATTCACCCCTCCACTTT.

The chain carries TRBV9 and TRBJ1-6; 9 bases are shared with TRBD1. The junction had 8 bases not matched to a gene; V was cut back by 3 bases and J by 10 bases. Germline CDR1 reads SGDLS; CDR2 reads YYNGEE. The CDR3 runs 15 residues. In DNA, the CDR3 is TGTGCCAGCAGCGATAGGGACAGGGTCCAATCACCCCTCCACTTT. Amino acids: CASSDRDRVQSPLHF.